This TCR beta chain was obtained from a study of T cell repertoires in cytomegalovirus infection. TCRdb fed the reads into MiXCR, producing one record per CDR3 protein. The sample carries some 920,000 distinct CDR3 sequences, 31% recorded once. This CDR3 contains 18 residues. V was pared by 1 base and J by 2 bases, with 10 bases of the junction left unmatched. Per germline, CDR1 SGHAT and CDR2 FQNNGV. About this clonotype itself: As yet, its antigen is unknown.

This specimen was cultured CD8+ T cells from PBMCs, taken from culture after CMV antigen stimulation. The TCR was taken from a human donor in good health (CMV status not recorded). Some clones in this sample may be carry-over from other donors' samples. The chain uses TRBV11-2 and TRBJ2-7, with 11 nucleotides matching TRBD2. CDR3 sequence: CASSLGTSGGRYPYEQYV. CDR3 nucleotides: TGTGCCAGCAGCTTAGGAACTAGCGGGGGCCGTTATCCCTACGAGCAGTACGTC.